This entry lists 9 T cell receptor beta chains sequenced from one sample in a study of ipilimumab plus nivolumab after autologous stem cell transplantation. Sequencing used immunoSEQ multiplex PCR; TCRdb keeps in-frame clones, though not all of them. The sample consists of fewer than 95,000 clones, 83% of them appearing once. Sequenced here: PBMCs, sampled in a trial of ipilimumab plus nivolumab as post-transplant consolidation. These receptors all come from a male donor with diffuse large B-cell lymphoma.

The chain recombines TRBV10-3 with TRBJ2-7, with 9 bases identical to TRBD1. This CDR3 is built from 17 residues. After removal of 3 bases from V and 5 bases from J, the junction contained 14 bases not matched to a gene. CDR1 is ENHRY and CDR2 is SYGVKD in the germline V gene. For the CDR3, the DNA is TGTGCCATCAGTGAATCACGGACAGGGGTTTTTGACGACGAGCAGTACTTC. This encodes CAISESRTGVFDDEQYF.

The chain combines TRBV14 with TRBJ1-6; no clear D. Germline CDR1 is SGHDN and CDR2 is FVKESK. CDR3 length: 14 amino acids. V was cut by 2 bases and J by 3 bases, with 5 bases left in between. The CDR3 coding sequence is TGTGCCAGCAGCCAACAGGTCTATAATTCACCCCTCCACTTT. Its protein is CASSQQVYNSPLHF.

The CDR3 spells CASSERTRGSEQYF. DNA for the CDR3: TGTGCCAGCAGTGAGAGGACACGGGGGAGCGAGCAGTACTTC. The chain links TRBV6-1 to TRBJ2-5; possibly TRBD2 for D (6 bases). The closer fit of TRBJ2-7 to the DNA end suggests the J call may be wrong. The germline V gene encodes CDR1 MNHNS and CDR2 SASEGT. The CDR3 totals 14 residues.

This clone turned up a few times. The J gene is TRBJ1-6, the V gene TRBV10-3, with D unresolved. Germline V gene lookup returns CDR1 ENHRY and CDR2 SYGVKD. There are 13 residues in the CDR3. V lost 7 bases and J lost 10, with 14 bases in between. The CDR3 DNA is TGTGCCATCACCGGGGAGTCGGGCTCACCCCTCCACTTT. This codes for CAITGESGSPLHF.

The chain is built from TRBV11-2 and TRBJ1-1, with a tentative D call TRBD1 (5 bases). Trimming pared 4 bases from V and 5 bases from J, leaving 17 bases between. The germline gives CDR1 SGHAT, CDR2 FQNNGV. This CDR3 contains 15 residues. This CDR3 reads CASSSLGGFTTEAFF. The CDR3 DNA is TGTGCCAGCAGCTCCCTCGGGGGGTTTACGACTGAAGCTTTCTTT.

J is TRBJ2-5 and V is TRBV15; a possible D gene is TRBD1 (5 bases). CDR1 LNHNV and CDR2 YYDKDF come from the germline V gene (reference sequence). V was pared by 6 bases and J by 7 bases, with 12 bases between. The CDR3 has 12 amino acids. DNA for the CDR3: TGTGCCACCAGTCAGGGCGTCTCGACCCAGTACTTC. It encodes CATSQGVSTQYF.

The CDR3 here is CASSSPGQGGYEQYF. As DNA, the CDR3 is TGTGCCAGCAGTTCCCCGGGACAGGGGGGCTACGAGCAGTACTTC. This chain links TRBV6-5 with TRBJ2-7, with 11 bases matching TRBD1. Germline V gives CDR1 MNHEY, CDR2 SVGAGI. This CDR3 comprises 15 residues. Germline trimming cut 4 bases from V and 3 bases from J; bases unmatched to any gene: 5.

This rearrangement joins TRBV28 to TRBJ1-3; TRBD1 agrees at 8 bases. The germline V gene has CDR1 MDHEN and CDR2 SYDVKM. With V trimmed by 1 base and J by 2 bases, 1 base remained unmatched. The CDR3 loop spans 15 amino acids. CDR3 nucleotide sequence: TGTGCCAGCAGTTTATCAGGGGGCGCTGGAAACACCATATATTTT. This sequence encodes CASSLSGGAGNTIYF.

The genes are TRBV27 and TRBJ1-1, with D uncertain. Trimming removed 3 bases from V and 5 bases from J, with 13 bases in between. The CDR3 covers 14 residues. CDR1 is MNHEY and CDR2 is SMNVEV in the germline V gene (reference sequence). This chain's CDR3 is CASSFSGWRTEAFF. CDR3 DNA: TGTGCCAGCAGTTTCTCCGGCTGGCGGACTGAAGCTTTCTTT.